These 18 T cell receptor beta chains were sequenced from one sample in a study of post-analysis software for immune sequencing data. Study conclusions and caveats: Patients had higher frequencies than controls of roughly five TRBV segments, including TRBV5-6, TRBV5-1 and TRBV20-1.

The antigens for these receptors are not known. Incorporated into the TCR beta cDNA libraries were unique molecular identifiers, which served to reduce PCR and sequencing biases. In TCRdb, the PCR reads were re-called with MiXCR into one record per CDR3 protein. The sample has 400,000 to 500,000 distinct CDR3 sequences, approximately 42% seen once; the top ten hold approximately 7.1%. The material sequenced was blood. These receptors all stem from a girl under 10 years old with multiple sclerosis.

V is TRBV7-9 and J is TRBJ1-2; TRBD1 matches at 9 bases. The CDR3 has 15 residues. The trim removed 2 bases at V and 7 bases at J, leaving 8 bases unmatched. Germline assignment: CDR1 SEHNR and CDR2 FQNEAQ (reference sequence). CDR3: CASSLTQGAVGGYTF. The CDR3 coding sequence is TGTGCCAGCAGCTTAACACAGGGGGCTGTAGGTGGCTACACCTTC.

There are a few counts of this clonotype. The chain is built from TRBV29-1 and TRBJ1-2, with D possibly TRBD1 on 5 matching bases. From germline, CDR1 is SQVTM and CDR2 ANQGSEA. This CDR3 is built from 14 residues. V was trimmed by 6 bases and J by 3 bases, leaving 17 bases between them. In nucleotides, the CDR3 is TGCAGCGTCTCCTTCGGCCAGGGCTACTATGGCTACACCTTC. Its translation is CSVSFGQGYYGYTF.

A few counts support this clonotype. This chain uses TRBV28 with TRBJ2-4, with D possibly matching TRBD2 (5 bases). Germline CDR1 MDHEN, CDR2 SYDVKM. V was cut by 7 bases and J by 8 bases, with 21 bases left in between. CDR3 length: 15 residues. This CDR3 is CASNLGRGAGYIQYF. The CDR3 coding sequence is TGTGCCAGCAACCTAGGGAGAGGTGCCGGGTACATTCAGTACTTC.

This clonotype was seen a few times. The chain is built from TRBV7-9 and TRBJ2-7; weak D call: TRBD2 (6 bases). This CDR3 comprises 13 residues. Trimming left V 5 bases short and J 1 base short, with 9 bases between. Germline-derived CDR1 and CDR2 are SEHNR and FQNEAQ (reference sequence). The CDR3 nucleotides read TGTGCCAGCAGCGCGGGGAGGTCCTACGAGCAGTACTTC. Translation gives CASSAGRSYEQYF.

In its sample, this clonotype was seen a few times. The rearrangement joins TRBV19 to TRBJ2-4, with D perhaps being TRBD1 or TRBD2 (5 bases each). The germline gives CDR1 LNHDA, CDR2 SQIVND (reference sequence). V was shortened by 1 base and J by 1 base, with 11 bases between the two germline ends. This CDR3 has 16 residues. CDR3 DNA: TGTGCCAGTAGTATAGTTCCGGGACCGGCCAAAAACATTCAGTACTTC. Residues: CASSIVPGPAKNIQYF.

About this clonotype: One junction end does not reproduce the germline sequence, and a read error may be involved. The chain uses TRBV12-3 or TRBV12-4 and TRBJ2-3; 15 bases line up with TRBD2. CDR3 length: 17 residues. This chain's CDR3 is CASSPGLAGGKTDMQYF. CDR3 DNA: TGTGCCAGCAGCCCTGGACTAGCGGGAGGGAAAACAGATATGCAGTATTTT.

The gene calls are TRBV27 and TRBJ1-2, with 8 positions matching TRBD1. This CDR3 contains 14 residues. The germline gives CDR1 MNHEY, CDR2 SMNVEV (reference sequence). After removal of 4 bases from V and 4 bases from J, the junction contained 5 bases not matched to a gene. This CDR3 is CASSSGQGPYGYTF. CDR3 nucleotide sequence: TGTGCCAGCAGTTCAGGACAGGGACCCTATGGCTACACCTTC.

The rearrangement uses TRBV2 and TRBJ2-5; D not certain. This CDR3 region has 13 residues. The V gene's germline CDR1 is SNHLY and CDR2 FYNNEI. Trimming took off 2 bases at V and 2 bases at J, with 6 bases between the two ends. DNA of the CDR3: TGTGCCAGCAGTGAAAACCCTCAAGAGACCCAGTACTTC. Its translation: CASSENPQETQYF.

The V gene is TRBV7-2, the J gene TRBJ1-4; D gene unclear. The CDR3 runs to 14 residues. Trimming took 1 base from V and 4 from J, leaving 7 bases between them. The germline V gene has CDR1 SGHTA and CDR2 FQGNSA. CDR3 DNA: TGTGCCAGCAGCTTAGGGCTCGTTAATGAAAAACTGTTTTTT. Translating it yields CASSLGLVNEKLFF. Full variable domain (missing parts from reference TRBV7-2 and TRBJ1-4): GAGVSQSPSNKVTEKGKDVELRCDPISGHTALYWYRQSLGQGLEFLIYFQGNSAPDKSGLPSDRFSAERTGGSVSTLTIQRTQQEDSAVYLCASSLGLVNEKLFFGSGTQLSVL.

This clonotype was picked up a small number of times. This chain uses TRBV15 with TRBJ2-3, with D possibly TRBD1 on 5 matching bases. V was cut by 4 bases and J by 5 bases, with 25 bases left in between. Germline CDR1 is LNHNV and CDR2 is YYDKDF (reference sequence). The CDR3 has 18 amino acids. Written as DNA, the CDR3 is TGTGCCACCAGCACGTTCCCCCGGGCCAGGGTCAATCAAGATACGCAGTATTTT. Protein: CATSTFPRARVNQDTQYF.

The CDR3 protein is CASSQGAGASYNEQYF. The CDR3 DNA is TGTGCCAGCAGCCAGGGAGCGGGAGCCTCCTACAATGAGCAGTACTTC. This chain links TRBV4-2 with TRBJ2-1; TRBD2 matches 8 bases. The J call could be wrong; TRBJ2-7 is a better fit for the DNA end. The CDR3 runs 16 residues. Germline V gene data show CDR1 as LGHNA and CDR2 as YNFKEQ.

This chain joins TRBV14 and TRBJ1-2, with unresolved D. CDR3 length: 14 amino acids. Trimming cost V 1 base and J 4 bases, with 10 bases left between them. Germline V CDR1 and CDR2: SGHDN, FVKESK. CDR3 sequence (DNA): TGTGCCAGCAGCCAAGGAGGCACCACCTATGGCTACACCTTC. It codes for CASSQGGTTYGYTF.

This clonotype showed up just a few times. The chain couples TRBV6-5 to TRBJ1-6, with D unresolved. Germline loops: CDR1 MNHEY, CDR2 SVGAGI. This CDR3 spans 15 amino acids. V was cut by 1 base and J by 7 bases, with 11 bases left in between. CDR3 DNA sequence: TGTGCCAGCAGTTACTTTCGGGGAATGAATTCACCCCTCCACTTT. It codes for CASSYFRGMNSPLHF.

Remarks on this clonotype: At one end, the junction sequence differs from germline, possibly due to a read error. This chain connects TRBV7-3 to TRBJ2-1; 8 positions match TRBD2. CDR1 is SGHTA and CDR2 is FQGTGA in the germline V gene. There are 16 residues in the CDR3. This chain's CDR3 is CASSLNSGTSTNEQFF. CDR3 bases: TGTGCCAGCAGCTTAAATTCCGGGACTAGTACGAATGAACAGTTCTTC. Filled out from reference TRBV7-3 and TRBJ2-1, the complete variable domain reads GAGVSQTPSNKVTEKGKYVELRCDPISGHTALYWYRQSLGQGPEFLIYFQGTGAADDSGLPNDRFFAVRPEGSVSTLKIQRTERGDSAVYLCASSLNSGTSTNEQFFGPGTRLTVL.

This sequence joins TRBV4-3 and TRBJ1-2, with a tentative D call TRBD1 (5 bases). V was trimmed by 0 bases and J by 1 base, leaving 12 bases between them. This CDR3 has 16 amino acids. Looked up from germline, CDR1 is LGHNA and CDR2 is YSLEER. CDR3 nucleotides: TGCGCCAGCAGCCAAGATAGGGGCAGCCTTAACTATGGCTACACCTTC. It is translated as CASSQDRGSLNYGYTF.

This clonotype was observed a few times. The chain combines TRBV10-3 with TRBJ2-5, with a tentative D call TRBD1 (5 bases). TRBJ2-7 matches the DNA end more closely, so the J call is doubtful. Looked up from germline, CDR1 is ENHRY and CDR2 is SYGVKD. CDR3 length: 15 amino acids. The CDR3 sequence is CAISEVGQGFNEQYF. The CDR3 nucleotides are TGTGCCATCAGTGAAGTAGGGCAGGGCTTCAACGAGCAGTACTTC.

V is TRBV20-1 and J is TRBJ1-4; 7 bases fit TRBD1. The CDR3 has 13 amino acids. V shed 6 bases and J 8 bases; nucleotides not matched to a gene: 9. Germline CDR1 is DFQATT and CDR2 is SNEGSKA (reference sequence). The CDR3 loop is CSARTGSREKLFF. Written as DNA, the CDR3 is TGCAGTGCAAGGACAGGTAGCCGCGAAAAACTGTTTTTT.

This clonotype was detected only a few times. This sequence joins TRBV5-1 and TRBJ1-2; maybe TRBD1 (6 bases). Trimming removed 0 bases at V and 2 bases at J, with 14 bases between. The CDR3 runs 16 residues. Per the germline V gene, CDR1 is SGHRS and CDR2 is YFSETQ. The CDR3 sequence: CASSLDRVTDNYGYTF. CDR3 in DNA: TGCGCCAGCAGCTTGGACAGGGTAACAGACAACTATGGCTACACCTTC.